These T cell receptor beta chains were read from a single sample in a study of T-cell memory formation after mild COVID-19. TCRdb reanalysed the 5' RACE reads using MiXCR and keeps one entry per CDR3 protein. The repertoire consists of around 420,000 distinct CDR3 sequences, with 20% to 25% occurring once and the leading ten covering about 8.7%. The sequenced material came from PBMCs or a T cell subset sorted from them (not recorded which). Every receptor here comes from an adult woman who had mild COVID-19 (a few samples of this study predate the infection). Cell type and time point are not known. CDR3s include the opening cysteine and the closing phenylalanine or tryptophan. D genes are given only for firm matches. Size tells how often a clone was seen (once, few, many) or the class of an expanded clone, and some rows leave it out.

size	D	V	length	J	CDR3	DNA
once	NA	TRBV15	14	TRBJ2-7	CATSSTKASYEQYF	TGTGCCACCAGCAGTACCAAGGCCTCCTACGAGCAGTACTTC
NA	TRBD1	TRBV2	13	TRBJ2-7	CASTDRGTYEQYF	TGTGCCAGCACGGACAGGGGGACCTACGAGCAGTACTTC
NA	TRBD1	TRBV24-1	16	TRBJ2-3	CATSDFSGQDLDTQYF	TGTGCCACCAGTGATTTTTCGGGACAGGATTTAGATACGCAGTATTTT
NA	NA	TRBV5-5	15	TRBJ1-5	CASSLGDSFNQPQHF	TGTGCCAGCAGCTTAGGAGACAGCTTCAATCAGCCCCAGCATTTT
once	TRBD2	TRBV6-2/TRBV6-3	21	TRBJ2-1	CASSYSGLATYNEQFIVRQFF	TGTGCCAGCAGTTACTCCGGACTAGCGACTTACAATGAGCAGTTTATTGTAAGGCAGTTCTTC
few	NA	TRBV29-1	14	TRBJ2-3	CSVGGFGDTDTQYF	TGCAGCGTTGGAGGCTTCGGGGACACAGATACGCAGTATTTT
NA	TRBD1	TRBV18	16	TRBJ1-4	CASSPSRGQANEKLFF	TGTGCCAGCTCACCCAGCCGTGGACAGGCAAATGAAAAACTGTTTTTT
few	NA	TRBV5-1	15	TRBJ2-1	CASSVFPSSYNEQFF	TGCGCCAGCAGCGTTTTCCCTAGCTCCTACAATGAGCAGTTCTTC
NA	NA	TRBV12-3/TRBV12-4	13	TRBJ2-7	CASRSTVSDEQYF	TGTGCCAGCAGGAGTACGGTCTCCGACGAGCAGTACTTC
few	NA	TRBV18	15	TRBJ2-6	CASSPQALGANVLTF	TGTGCCAGCTCACCCCAGGCGCTCGGGGCCAACGTCCTGACTTTC
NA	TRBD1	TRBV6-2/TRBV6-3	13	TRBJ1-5	CASSYGWDRPQHF	TGTGCCAGCAGTTACGGGTGGGACAGGCCCCAGCATTTT
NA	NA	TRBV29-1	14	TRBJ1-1	CSVEVPGSITEAFF	TGCAGCGTTGAAGTACCAGGAAGCATCACTGAAGCTTTCTTT
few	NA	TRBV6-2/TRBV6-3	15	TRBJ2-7	CASRGMGVSSYEQYF	TGTGCCAGCAGGGGAATGGGGGTTAGCTCCTACGAGCAGTACTTC
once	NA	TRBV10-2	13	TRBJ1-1	CASSDNENTEAFF	TGCGCCAGCAGTGATAACGAGAACACTGAAGCTTTCTTT
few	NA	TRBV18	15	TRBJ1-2	CASSPQPGANYGYTF	TGTGCCAGCTCACCACAGCCAGGAGCTAACTATGGCTACACCTTC
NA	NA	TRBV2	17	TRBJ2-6	CASSEMGTGTGANVLTF	TGTGCCAGCAGTGAAATGGGTACAGGGACTGGGGCCAACGTCCTGACTTTC
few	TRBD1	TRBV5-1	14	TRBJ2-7	CASNTGTGVREQYF	TGCGCCAGCAACACCGGGACAGGGGTCAGGGAGCAGTACTTC
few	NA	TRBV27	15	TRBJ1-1	CASSLWGHGGTEAFF	TGTGCCAGCAGTTTATGGGGACATGGGGGGACTGAAGCTTTCTTT
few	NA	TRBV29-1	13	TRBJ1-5	CSVESVIGQPQHF	TGCAGCGTTGAGTCGGTCATAGGGCAGCCCCAGCATTTT
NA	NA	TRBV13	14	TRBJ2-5	CASSLRGIQETQYF	TGTGCCAGCAGCTTAAGAGGGATCCAAGAGACCCAGTACTTC
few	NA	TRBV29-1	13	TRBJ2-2	CSVESPEVGELFF	TGCAGCGTTGAAAGCCCCGAGGTCGGGGAGCTGTTTTTT
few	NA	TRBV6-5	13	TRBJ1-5	CASSVYSNQPQHF	TGTGCCAGCAGTGTTTATAGCAATCAGCCCCAGCATTTT
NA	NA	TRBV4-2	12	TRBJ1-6	CASSHIQGPLHF	TGTGCCAGCAGCCACATCCAGGGTCCCCTCCACTTT
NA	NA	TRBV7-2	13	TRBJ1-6	CAGGRRVDSPLHF	TGTGCCGGCGGGCGGAGGGTGGACTCACCCCTCCACTTT
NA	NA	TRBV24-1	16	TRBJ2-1	CATSGGGGSSYNEQFF	TGTGCCACCAGTGGAGGGGGGGGAAGCTCCTACAATGAGCAGTTCTTC
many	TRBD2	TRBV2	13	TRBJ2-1	CASSRGDYNEQFF	TGTGCCAGCAGCCGGGGGGACTACAATGAGCAGTTCTTC
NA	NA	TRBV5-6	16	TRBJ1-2	CASSDTGWRANYGYTF	TGTGCCAGCAGCGACACAGGGTGGAGAGCTAACTATGGCTACACCTTC
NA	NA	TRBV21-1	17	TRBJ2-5	CASSNQSPGLAGETQYF	TGTGCCAGCAGCAATCAATCGCCGGGACTAGCGGGAGAGACCCAGTACTTC
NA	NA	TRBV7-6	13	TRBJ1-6	CASSTGPGRPLHF	TGTGCCAGCAGCACCGGGCCAGGGAGGCCCCTCCACTTT
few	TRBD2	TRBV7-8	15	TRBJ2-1	CASSESSGAYNEQFF	TGTGCCAGCAGCGAGTCTAGCGGGGCTTACAATGAGCAGTTCTTC
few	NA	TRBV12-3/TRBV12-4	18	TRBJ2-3	CASRARRGEAGHTDTQYF	TGTGCCAGCCGGGCCCGACGCGGAGAAGCGGGACACACAGATACGCAGTATTTT
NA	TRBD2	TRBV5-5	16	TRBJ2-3	CASSFQLAGGTDTQYF	TGTGCCAGCAGCTTCCAGCTAGCGGGGGGAACAGATACGCAGTATTTT
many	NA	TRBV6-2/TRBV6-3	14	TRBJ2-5	CASSYLALQETQYF	TGTGCCAGCAGTTATCTAGCGCTACAAGAGACCCAGTACTTC
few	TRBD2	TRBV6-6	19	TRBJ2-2	CASRGPGLAGDANTGELFF	TGTGCCAGCAGGGGCCCGGGACTAGCGGGCGACGCGAACACCGGGGAGCTGTTTTTT
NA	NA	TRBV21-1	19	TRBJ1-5	CASSKGVEGTGHSNQPQHF	TGTGCCAGCAGCAAAGGGGTGGAAGGGACAGGTCATAGCAATCAGCCCCAGCATTTT
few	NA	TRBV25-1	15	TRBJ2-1	CASSEFGSGYNEQFF	TGTGCCAGCAGTGAATTTGGTAGCGGCTACAATGAGCAGTTCTTC
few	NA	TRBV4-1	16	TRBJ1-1	CASSQERKWWNTEAFF	TGCGCCAGCAGCCAAGAGCGGAAATGGTGGAACACTGAAGCTTTCTTT
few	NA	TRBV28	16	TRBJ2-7	CASSSRLVESSYEQYF	TGTGCCAGCAGTTCTCGACTAGTCGAGAGCTCCTACGAGCAGTACTTC
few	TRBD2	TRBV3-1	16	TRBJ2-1	CASSPGLAGRASEQFF	TGTGCCAGCAGCCCGGGACTAGCGGGACGGGCGAGTGAGCAGTTCTTC
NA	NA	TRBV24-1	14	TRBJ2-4	CATSEGDPQNIQYF	TGTGCCACCAGTGAAGGAGATCCACAAAACATTCAGTACTTC
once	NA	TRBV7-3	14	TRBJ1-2	CASSPARTVDGYTF	TGTGCCAGCAGCCCTGCCCGGACAGTAGATGGCTACACCTTC
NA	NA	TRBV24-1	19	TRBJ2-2	CATSDLHGPRDPNTGELFF	TGTGCCACCAGTGATTTGCACGGGCCCCGAGACCCGAACACCGGGGAGCTGTTTTTT
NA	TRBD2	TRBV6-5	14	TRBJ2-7	CASSLLAGDGEQYF	TGTGCCAGCAGCCTACTAGCGGGAGATGGGGAGCAGTACTTC
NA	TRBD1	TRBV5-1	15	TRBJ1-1	CARSSQGVQNTEAFF	TGCGCCAGAAGCTCACAGGGGGTTCAGAACACTGAAGCTTTCTTT
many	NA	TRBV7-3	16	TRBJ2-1	CASSRGPGVGENEQFF	TGTGCCAGCAGCCGGGGGCCGGGAGTGGGTGAAAATGAGCAGTTCTTC
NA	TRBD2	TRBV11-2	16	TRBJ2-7	CASSLGASGESYEQYF	TGTGCCAGCAGCTTAGGGGCTAGCGGGGAGTCCTACGAGCAGTACTTC